Shown below are 11 T cell receptor beta chains from a single sample sequenced in a study of blood T cell repertoires in COVID-19. Sequenced by immunoSEQ multiplex PCR; TCRdb stores in-frame clones only, minus some. The table includes some 77,000 clones, 90% detected once. The sample was peripheral blood. The receptors originated from a woman of 80 years or more with active or convalescent COVID-19.

The chain links TRBV7-3 to TRBJ2-7; 7 nucleotides line up with TRBD1. J was trimmed by 4 bases and V by 1 base; bases with no gene match: 10. CDR3 length: 16 residues. Germline assignment: CDR1 SGHTA and CDR2 FQGTGA. The CDR3 loop is CASSLKAGTEPYEQYF. CDR3 sequence (DNA): TGTGCCAGCAGCTTAAAAGCTGGGACAGAACCTTACGAGCAGTACTTC.

This clone was seen only once. The chain has TRBV7-2 and TRBJ1-3; 11 bases agree with TRBD1. CDR3 length: 17 amino acids. The junction had 7 bases not matched to a gene; V was cut back by 5 bases and J by 1 base. The V gene's germline CDR1 is SGHTA and CDR2 FQGNSA. The CDR3 coding sequence is TGTGCCAGCAGCCGGACAGGGGGCCCTTCTTCTGGAAACACCATATATTTT. This translates into CASSRTGGPSSGNTIYF.

J is TRBJ1-1 and V is TRBV28; 7 bases map to TRBD1. Germline V lookup: CDR1 MDHEN, CDR2 SYDVKM. This CDR3 has 15 residues. J was trimmed by 5 bases and V by 5 bases; bases with no gene match: 11. The CDR3 DNA reads TGTGCCAGCAGTGACTCACAGGGGATCAATACTGAAGCTTTCTTT. Its protein is CASSDSQGINTEAFF.

The chain joins TRBV2 to TRBJ1-1, with D uncertain. The CDR3 has 16 amino acids. The ends were cut back, 1 base at V and 1 base at J, with 13 bases in the middle. Germline CDR1 is SNHLY and CDR2 is FYNNEI. For the CDR3, the DNA is TGTGCCAGCAGTGAAGAGAGGTTAGGCAGGAACACTGAAGCTTTCTTT. As protein: CASSEERLGRNTEAFF.

The chain carries TRBV7-2 and TRBJ1-4; no reliable D call. CDR3 size: 16 residues. CDR1 is SGHTA and CDR2 is FQGNSA in the germline V gene. Between the trimmed V and J ends, which lost 5 bases and 7 bases, there was a span of 20 bases. The CDR3 sequence is CASSQRGPFSGEKLFF. The DNA of the CDR3 is TGTGCCAGCAGCCAAAGAGGTCCCTTTAGTGGTGAAAAACTGTTTTTT.

The chain recombines TRBV7-2 with TRBJ2-2; D might be TRBD1 (6 bases). The CDR3 contains 13 residues. Germline V lookup: CDR1 SGHTA, CDR2 FQGNSA. V was pared by 8 bases and J by 1 base, with 8 bases between. The CDR3 is CASRRGNTGELFF. CDR3 nucleotides: TGTGCCAGCCGCAGGGGGAACACCGGGGAGCTGTTTTTT. Drawing the rest from reference TRBV7-2 and TRBJ2-2, the complete variable domain is GAGVSQSPSNKVTEKGKDVELRCDPISGHTALYWYRQSLGQGLEFLIYFQGNSAPDKSGLPSDRFSAERTGGSVSTLTIQRTQQEDSAVYLCASRRGNTGELFFGEGSRLTVL.

The rearrangement joins TRBV19 to TRBJ2-7, with 9 bases aligning to TRBD1. V lost 9 bases to trimming and J lost 4 bases; unmatched junction nucleotides: 7. This CDR3 is 13 amino acids long. Looked up from germline, CDR1 is LNHDA and CDR2 is SQIVND (reference sequence). This CDR3 is CASSRDREYEQYF. CDR3 bases: TGTGCCAGCAGCCGGGACAGGGAGTACGAGCAGTACTTC.

The rearrangement links TRBV19 to TRBJ1-4, with a tentative D call TRBD1 (5 bases). Trimming took 5 bases from V and 4 from J, leaving 14 bases between them. The CDR3 consists of 15 residues. The germline CDR1 and CDR2 sequences are LNHDA and SQIVND (reference sequence). The CDR3 sequence: CASSWQGGINEKLFF. The CDR3 nucleotides are TGTGCCAGTAGTTGGCAGGGAGGAATTAATGAAAAACTGTTTTTT.

This clone was recorded only once. CDR3 residues: CASSPGRLNEQFF. Written as DNA, the CDR3 is TGTGCCAGCTCACCGGGGCGCCTGAATGAGCAGTTCTTC. V and J are TRBV18 and TRBJ2-1; D may be TRBD1 (5 bases). V lost 3 bases, J lost 7 bases, and 10 bases lay in between. Germline V gene lookup returns CDR1 KGHSH and CDR2 LQKENI. This CDR3 is built from 13 residues.

This chain links TRBV7-2 with TRBJ1-1; TRBD1 aligns across 8 bases. The CDR3 has 15 residues. The junction had 5 bases not matched to a gene; V was cut back by 0 bases and J by 5 bases. The germline gives CDR1 SGHTA, CDR2 FQGNSA. In DNA, the CDR3 is TGTGCCAGCAGCTTAGCGGGCAGGGGGCGGACTGAAGCTTTCTTT. Amino acids: CASSLAGRGRTEAFF.

This chain joins TRBV2 and TRBJ2-2; 9 positions match TRBD1. Germline-derived CDR1 and CDR2 are SNHLY and FYNNEI. J was trimmed by 0 bases and V by 6 bases; bases with no gene match: 8. The CDR3 has 17 residues. The CDR3 bases are TGTGCCAGCAGGTACTCCGGGACAGGGACGAACACCGGGGAGCTGTTTTTT. Translated: CASRYSGTGTNTGELFF.